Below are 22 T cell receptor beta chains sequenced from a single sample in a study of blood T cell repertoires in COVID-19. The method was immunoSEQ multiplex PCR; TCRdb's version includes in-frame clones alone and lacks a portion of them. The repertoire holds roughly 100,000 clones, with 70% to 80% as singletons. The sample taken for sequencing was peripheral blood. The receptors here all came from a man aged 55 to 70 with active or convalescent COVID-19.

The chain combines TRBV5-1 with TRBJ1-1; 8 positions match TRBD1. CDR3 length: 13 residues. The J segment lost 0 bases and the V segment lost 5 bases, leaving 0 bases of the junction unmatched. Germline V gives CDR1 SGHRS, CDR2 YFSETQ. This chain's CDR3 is CASRTGVNTEAFF. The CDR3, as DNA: TGCGCCAGCAGGACAGGGGTGAACACTGAAGCTTTCTTT.

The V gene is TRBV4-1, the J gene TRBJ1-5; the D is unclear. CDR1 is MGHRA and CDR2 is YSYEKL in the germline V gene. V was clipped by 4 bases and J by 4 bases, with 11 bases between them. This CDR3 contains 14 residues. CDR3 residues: CASSLIGGNQPQHF. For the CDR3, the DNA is TGCGCCAGCAGCCTAATAGGCGGGAATCAGCCCCAGCATTTT.

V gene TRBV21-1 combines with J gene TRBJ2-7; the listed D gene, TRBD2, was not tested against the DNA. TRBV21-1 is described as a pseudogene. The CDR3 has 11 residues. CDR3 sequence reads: CASDGGGEQYF. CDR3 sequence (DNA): TGTGCCAGCGATGGCGGGGGCGAGCAGTACTTC.

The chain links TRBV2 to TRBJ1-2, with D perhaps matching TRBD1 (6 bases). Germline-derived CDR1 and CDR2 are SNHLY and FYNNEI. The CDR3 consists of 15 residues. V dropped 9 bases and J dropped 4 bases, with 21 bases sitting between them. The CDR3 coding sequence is TGTGCCAGTCTGTATAGTGGACAGCCTGCCTATGGCTACACCTTC. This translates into CASLYSGQPAYGYTF.

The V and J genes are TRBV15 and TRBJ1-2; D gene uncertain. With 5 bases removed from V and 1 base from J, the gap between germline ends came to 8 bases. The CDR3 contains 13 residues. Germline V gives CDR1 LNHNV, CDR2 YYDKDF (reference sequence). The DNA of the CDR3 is TGTGCCACCAGCCGTACCGGTAACTATGGCTACACCTTC. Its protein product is CATSRTGNYGYTF.

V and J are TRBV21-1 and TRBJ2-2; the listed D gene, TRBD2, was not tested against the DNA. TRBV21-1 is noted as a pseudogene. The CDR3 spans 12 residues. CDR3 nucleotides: TGTGCCCCGCCGATCTTCGGCGGGGAGCTGTTTTTT. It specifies CAPPIFGGELFF.

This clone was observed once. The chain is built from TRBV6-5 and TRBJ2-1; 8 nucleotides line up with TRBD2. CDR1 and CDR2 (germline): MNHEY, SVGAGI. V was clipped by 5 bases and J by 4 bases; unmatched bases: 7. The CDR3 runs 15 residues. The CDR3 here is CASSRAGGPYNEQFF. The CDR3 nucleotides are TGTGCCAGCAGTAGGGCGGGAGGCCCATACAATGAGCAGTTCTTC.

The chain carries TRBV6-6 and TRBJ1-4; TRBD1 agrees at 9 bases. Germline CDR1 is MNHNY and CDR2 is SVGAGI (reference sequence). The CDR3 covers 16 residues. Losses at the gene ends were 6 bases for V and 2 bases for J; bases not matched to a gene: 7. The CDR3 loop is CASRKQGAFTNEKLFF. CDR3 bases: TGTGCCAGCAGGAAACAGGGGGCCTTTACTAATGAAAAACTGTTTTTT.

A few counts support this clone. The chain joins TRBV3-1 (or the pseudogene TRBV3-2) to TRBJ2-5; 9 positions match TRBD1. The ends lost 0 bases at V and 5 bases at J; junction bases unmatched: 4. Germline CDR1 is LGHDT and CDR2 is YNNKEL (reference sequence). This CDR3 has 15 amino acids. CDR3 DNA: TGTGCCAGCAGCCAAGAAGACAGGGGGTGGGAGACCCAGTACTTC. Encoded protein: CASSQEDRGWETQYF.

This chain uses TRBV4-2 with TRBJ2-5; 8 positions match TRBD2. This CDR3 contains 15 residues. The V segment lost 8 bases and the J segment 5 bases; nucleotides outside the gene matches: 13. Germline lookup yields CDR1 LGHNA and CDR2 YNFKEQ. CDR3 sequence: CASSLGTSGAETQYF. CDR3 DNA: TGTGCCAGCTCACTAGGAACTAGCGGTGCGGAGACCCAGTACTTC.

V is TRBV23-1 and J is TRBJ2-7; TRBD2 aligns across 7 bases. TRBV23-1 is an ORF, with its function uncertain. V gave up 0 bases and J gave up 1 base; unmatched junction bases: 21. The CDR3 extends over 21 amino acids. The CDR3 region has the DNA TGCGCCAGCAGTCAATCTCAGGGCCCTGATGGGCGGGAGTTTAGATCCTACGAGCAGTACGTC. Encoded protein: CASSQSQGPDGREFRSYEQYV.

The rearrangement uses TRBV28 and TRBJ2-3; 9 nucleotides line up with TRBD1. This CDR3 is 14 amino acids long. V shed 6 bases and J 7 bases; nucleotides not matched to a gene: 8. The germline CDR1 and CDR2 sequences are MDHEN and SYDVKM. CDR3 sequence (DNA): TGTGCCAGCAGGGGGGACAGGGTGAGGAATACGCAGTATTTT. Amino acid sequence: CASRGDRVRNTQYF.

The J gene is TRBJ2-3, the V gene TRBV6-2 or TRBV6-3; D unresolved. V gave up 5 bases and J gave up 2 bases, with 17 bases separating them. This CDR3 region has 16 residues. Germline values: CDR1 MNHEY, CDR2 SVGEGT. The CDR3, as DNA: TGTGCCAGCAGTGATGGTATCGTACTATTCACAGATACGCAGTATTTT. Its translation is CASSDGIVLFTDTQYF.

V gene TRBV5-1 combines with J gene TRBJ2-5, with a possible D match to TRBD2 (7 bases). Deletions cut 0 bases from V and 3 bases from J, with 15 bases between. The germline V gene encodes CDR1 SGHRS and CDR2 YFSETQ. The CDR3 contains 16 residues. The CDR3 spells CASSLGGLGGKETQYF. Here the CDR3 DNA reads TGCGCCAGCAGCTTGGGAGGACTAGGGGGGAAAGAGACCCAGTACTTC.

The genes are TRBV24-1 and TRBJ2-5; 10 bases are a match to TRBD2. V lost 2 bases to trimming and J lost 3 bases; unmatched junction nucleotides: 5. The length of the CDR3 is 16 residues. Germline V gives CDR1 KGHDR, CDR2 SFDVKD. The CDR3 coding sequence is TGTGCCACCAGTGATTACCCTACTAGCGGGAAAGAGACCCAGTACTTC. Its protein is CATSDYPTSGKETQYF.

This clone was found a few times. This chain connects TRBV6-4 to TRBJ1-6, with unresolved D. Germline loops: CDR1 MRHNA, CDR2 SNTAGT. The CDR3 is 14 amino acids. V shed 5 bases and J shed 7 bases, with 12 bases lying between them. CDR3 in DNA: TGTGCCAGCAGTTCAACCCCGGGGAATTCACCCCTCCACTTT. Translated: CASSSTPGNSPLHF.

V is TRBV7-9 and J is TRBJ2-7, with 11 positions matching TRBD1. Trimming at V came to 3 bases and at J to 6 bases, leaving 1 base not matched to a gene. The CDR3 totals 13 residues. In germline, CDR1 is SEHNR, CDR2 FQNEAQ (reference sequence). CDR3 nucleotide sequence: TGTGCCAGCAGCTTGGGGACAGGGGGCGAGCAGTACGTC. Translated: CASSLGTGGEQYV.

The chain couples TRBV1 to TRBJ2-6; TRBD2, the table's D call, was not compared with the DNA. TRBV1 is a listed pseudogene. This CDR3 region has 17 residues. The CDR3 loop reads CTSSLPLAYSGANVLTF. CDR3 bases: TGCACCAGCAGCCTTCCACTAGCGTACTCTGGGGCCAACGTCCTGACTTTC.

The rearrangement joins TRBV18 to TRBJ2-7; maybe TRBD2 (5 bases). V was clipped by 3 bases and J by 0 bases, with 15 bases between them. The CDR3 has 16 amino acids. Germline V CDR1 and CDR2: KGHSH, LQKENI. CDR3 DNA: TGTGCCAGCTCACCTCGTCGACTATCGAGCTCCTACGAGCAGTACTTC. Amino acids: CASSPRRLSSSYEQYF. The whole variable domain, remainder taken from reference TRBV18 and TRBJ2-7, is NAGVMQNPRHLVRRRGQEARLRCSPMKGHSHVYWYRQLPEEGLKFMVYLQKENIIDESGMPKERFSAEFPKEGPSILRIQQVVRGDSAAYFCASSPRRLSSSYEQYFGPGTRLTVT.

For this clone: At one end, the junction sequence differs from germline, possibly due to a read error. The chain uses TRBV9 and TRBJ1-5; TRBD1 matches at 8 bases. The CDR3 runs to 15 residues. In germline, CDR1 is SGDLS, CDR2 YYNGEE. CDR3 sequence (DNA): TGTGCCAGCAGCGTAGGGGGGACAGGCAATCAGCCCCGGCATTTT. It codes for CASSVGGTGNQPRHF.

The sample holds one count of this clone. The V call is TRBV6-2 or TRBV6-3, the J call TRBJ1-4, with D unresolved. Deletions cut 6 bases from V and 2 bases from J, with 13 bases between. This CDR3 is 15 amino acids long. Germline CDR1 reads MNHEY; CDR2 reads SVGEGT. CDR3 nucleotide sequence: TGTGCCAGCAGCGACTTAGGTTTTACTAATGAAAAACTGTTTTTT. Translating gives CASSDLGFTNEKLFF.

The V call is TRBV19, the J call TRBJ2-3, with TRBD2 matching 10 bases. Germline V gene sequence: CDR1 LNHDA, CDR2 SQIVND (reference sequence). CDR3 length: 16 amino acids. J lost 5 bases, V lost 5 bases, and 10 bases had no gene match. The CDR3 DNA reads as TGTGCCAGTAGTTTTCAAGCGGGAGGGCCGGTAGATACGCAGTATTTT. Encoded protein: CASSFQAGGPVDTQYF.